This TCR beta chain was captured in a study of cytomegalovirus exposure and HLA in healthy donors. A word on this clone: Its antigen is still unknown.

The V segment lost 1 base and the J segment 3 bases; nucleotides outside the gene matches: 7. Germline-derived CDR1 and CDR2 are MNHEY and SMNVEV (reference sequence). This CDR3 region has 16 residues. General study results and limits: Sequencing artifact likely explains a cluster of highly shared sequence variants. CMV serostatus alone was available as immune exposure information. A later analysis reportedly identified an Asian-associated ancestry cluster as carrying fewer N-insertions than the approximately 670-donor mean. According to an earlier analysis, most TCR beta V segments yielded productive rearrangements about 87% or about 30% of the time.

Vbeta (60) and Jbeta (13) primers were used in the PCR. Sequencing was performed with immunoSEQ multiplex PCR; in TCRdb, only in-frame clones are kept and a portion is missing. Here the sample spans 110,000 to 150,000 clones, roughly 80% being singletons. V gene TRBV27 combines with J gene TRBJ1-1; 8 bases fit TRBD1. The sequence was collected from a woman aged 40 to 50 in good health and CMV-seronegative. Sample: PBMCs. The CDR3 protein is CASSLFKSDRDTEAFF. The CDR3 nucleotides are TGTGCCAGCAGTTTATTTAAGTCGGACAGGGACACTGAAGCTTTCTTT.